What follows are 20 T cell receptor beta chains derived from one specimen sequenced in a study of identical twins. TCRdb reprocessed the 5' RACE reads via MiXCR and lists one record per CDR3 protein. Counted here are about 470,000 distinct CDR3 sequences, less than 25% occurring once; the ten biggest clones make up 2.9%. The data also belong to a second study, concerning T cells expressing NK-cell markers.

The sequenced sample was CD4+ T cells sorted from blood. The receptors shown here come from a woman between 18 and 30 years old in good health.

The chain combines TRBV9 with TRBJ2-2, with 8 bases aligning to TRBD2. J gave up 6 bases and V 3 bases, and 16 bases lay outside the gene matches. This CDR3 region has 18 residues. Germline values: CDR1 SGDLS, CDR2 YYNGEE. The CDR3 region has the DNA TGTGCCAGCAGCGGACGCCGTCAGCGGGAGCAGTCCCCCGGGGAGCTGTTTTTT. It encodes CASSGRRQREQSPGELFF. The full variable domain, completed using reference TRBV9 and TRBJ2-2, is DSGVTQTPKHLITATGQRVTLRCSPRSGDLSVYWYQQSLDQGLQFLIQYYNGEERAKGNILERFSAQQFPDLHSELNLSSLELGDSALYFCASSGRRQREQSPGELFFGEGSRLTVL.

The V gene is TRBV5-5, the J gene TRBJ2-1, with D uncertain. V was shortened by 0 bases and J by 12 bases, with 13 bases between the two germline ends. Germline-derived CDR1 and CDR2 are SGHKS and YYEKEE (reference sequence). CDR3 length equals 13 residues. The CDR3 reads CASSLEVVERQFF. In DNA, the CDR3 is TGTGCCAGCAGCTTGGAGGTGGTAGAGAGGCAGTTCTTC.

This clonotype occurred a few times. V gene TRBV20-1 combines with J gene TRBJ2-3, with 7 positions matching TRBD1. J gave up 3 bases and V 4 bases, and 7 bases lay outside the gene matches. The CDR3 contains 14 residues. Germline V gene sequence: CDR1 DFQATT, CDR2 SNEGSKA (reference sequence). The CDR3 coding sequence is TGCAGTGCTACTAGACAGGGAAGGACAGATACGCAGTATTTT. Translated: CSATRQGRTDTQYF.

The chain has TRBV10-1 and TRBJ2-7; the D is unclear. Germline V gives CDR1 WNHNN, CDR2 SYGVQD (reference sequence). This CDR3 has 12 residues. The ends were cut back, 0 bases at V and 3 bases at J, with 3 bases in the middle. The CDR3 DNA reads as TGCGCCAGCAGTGAGTCCGTCTACGAGCAGTACTTC. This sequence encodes CASSESVYEQYF.

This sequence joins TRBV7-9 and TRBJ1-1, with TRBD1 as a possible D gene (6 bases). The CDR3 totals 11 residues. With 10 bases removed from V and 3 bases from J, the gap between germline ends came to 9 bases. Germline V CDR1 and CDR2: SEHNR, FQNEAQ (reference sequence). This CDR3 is CAITGYTEAFF. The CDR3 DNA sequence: TGTGCCATCACAGGGTACACTGAAGCTTTCTTT.

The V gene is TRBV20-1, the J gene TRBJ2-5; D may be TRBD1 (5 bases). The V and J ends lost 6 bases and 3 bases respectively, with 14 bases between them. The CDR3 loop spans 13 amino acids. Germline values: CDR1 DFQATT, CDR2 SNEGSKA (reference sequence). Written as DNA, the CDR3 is TGCAGTGCCCCAGGATCAGGGAAAGAGACCCAGTACTTC. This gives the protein CSAPGSGKETQYF.

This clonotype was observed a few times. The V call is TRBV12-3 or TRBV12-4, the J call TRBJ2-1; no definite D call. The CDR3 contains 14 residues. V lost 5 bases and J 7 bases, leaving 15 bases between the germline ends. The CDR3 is CASSPREFSNEQFF. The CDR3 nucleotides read TGTGCCAGCAGTCCCCGCGAGTTCTCTAATGAGCAGTTCTTC.

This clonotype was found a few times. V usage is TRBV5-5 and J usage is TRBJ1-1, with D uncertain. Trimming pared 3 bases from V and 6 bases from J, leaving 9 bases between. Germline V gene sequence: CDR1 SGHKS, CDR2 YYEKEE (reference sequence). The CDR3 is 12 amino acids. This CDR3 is CASSSITPEAFF. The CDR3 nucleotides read TGTGCCAGCAGCTCGATTACCCCTGAAGCTTTCTTT.

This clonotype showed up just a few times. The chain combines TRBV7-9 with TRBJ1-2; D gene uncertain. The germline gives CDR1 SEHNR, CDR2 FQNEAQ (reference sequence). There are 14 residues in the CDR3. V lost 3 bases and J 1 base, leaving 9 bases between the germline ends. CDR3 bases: TGTGCCAGCAGCTTGGCACCTCATAACTATGGCTACACCTTC. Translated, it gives CASSLAPHNYGYTF. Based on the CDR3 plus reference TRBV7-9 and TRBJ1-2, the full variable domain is DTGVSQNPRHKITKRGQNVTFRCDPISEHNRLYWYRQTLGQGPEFLTYFQNEAQLEKSRLLSDRFSAERPKGSFSTLEIQRTEQGDSAMYLCASSLAPHNYGYTFGSGTRLTVV.

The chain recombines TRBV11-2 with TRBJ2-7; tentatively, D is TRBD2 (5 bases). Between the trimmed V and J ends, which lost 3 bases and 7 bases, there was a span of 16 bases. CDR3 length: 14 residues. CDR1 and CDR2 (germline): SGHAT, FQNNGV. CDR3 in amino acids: CASSFGQHSGEQYF. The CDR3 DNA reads TGTGCCAGCAGCTTCGGGCAGCACTCGGGGGAGCAGTACTTC.

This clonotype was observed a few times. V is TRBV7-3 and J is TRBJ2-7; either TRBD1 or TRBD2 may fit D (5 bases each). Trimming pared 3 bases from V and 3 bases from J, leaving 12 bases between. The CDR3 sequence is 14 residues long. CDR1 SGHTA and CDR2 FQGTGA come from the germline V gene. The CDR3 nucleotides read TGTGCCAGCAGCTTGGGGGATGGGGACTACGAGCAGTACTTC. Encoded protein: CASSLGDGDYEQYF.

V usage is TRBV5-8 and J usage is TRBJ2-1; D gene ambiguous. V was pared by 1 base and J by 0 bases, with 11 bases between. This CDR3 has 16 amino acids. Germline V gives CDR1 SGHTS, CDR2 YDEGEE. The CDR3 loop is CASSLRAKLSYNEQFF. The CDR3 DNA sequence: TGTGCCAGCAGCTTGAGGGCCAAGCTCTCCTACAATGAGCAGTTCTTC.

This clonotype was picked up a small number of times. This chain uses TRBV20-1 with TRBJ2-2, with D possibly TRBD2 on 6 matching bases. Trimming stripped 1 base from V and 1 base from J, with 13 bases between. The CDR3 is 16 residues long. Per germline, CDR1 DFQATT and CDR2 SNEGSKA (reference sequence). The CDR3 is CSARVAGHQNTGELFF. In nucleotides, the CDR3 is TGCAGTGCTAGAGTTGCGGGGCATCAGAACACCGGGGAGCTGTTTTTT.

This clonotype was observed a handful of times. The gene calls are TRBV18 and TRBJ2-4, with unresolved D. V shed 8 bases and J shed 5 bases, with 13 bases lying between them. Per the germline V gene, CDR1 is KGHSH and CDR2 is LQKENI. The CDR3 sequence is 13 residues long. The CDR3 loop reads CASQTSRENIQYF. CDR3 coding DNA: TGTGCCAGCCAAACCTCTAGGGAAAACATTCAGTACTTC.

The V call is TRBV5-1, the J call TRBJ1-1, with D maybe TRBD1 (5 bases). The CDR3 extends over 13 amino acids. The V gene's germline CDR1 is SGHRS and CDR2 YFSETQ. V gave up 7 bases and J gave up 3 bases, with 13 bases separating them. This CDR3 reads CASQQGGDTEAFF. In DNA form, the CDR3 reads TGCGCCAGCCAGCAGGGCGGGGACACTGAAGCTTTCTTT.

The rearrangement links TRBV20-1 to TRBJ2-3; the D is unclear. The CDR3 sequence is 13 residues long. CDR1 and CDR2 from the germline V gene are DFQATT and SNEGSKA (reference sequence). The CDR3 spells CSLPLPGTDTQYF. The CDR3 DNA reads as TGCAGCCTCCCTTTGCCCGGCACAGATACGCAGTATTTT.

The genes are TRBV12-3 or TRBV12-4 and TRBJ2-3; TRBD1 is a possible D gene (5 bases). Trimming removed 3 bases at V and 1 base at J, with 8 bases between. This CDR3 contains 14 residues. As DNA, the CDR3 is TGTGCCAGCAGTTTTTCCAGGGGCACAGATACGCAGTATTTT. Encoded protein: CASSFSRGTDTQYF.

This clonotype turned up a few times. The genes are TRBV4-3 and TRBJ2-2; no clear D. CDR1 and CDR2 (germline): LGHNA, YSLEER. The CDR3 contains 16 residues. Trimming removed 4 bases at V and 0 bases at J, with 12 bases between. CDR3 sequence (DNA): TGCGCCAGCAGCCCGAGGTCATCCGCGAACACCGGGGAGCTGTTTTTT. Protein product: CASSPRSSANTGELFF.

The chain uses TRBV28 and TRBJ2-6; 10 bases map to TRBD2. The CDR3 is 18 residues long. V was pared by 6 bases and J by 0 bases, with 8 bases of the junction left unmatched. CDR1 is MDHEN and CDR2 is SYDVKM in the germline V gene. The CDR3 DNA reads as TGTGCCAGCAGCCCCCGGACTAGCGGAAACTCTGGGGCCAACGTCCTGACTTTC. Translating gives CASSPRTSGNSGANVLTF.

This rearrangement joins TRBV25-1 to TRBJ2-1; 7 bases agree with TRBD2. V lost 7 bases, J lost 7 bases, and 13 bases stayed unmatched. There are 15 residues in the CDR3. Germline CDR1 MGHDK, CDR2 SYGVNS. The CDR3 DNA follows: TGTGCCAGCAATCCGAGCGGGACTTTGAGAAATGAGCAGTTCTTC. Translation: CASNPSGTLRNEQFF.